The entry that follows covers one T cell receptor (beta chain) sequence. What antigen it recognizes has not been identified. The input lacks base qualities; no much larger clone sits a single base away. This specimen belongs to a study of CD8 T cells in Susac syndrome (dated by TCRdb to between 2018 and 2021). As for the study more broadly: The study used repertoire sequencing to test whether antigen drove CD8+ T cell activation and differentiation in Susac syndrome. The study compared CD8+ T cell repertoire clonality among around 11 healthy donors, 14 Susac syndrome patients and about 16 multiple sclerosis patients. Broad study findings and their caveats: The TCR sequencing and HLA analysis was acknowledged to have included a relatively small number of individuals.

The CDR3 holds 13 amino acids from the cysteine to the phenylalanine. CDR3 DNA only is kept here, 39 bases in frame from base 1. V sheds 0 bases and J sheds 9 bases, leaving 9 bases between their ends. Via the germline V gene, CDR1 is SGHAT and CDR2 FQNNGV. Peripheral blood CD8+ and CD4+ T cells from healthy donors, Susac syndrome patients and multiple sclerosis patients were profiled using high-throughput TCR beta sequencing. Multiple sclerosis controls were treatment-naive patients with stable or active relapsing-remitting disease fulfilling revised McDonald criteria. Bulk CD8+ and CD4+ T cells were purified by magnetic negative isolation, while CD8+ TEMRA cells were enriched using FACS. Blood was collected in EDTA tubes and processed within 24 hours, with PBMCs isolated through density gradient centrifugation. PBMCs intended for TCR sequencing were cryopreserved in liquid nitrogen and thawed later in a water bath at 37 degrees C. The sorted or isolated CD4+, CD8+ and CD8+ TEMRA cells had a purity of 90% or higher.

RNA was extracted with the RNeasy kit and roughly 0.45 to 1 ug was reverse transcribed using random hexamers. TCR beta CDR3 regions were amplified with the immunoSEQ multiplex PCR assay covering 54 Vbeta and 13 Jbeta segments. Bias from PCR amplification was corrected by using a synthetic template baseline for primer optimization and for computational correction. Processing in the source paper ran as follows. Reads were annotated to V, D and J genes according to IMGT and were analyzed with immunoSEQ Analyzer, with only productive sequences retained. Clonality was computed as one minus Shannon entropy normalized by log2 of the number of productive unique sequences. Public and private clones were assessed among the 100 most prevalent clones of each patient and control. Clones were defined as Susac-specific if absent from the healthy and MS cohorts, from around 1,100 published viral clones and from other ImmuneACCESS disease sequences. TCRdb passed the public sequencing reads through fastp at Q25 and MiXCR, retaining productive beta sequences. Records with the same CDR3 protein are collapsed into one entry carrying the most frequent genes and DNA. It is TCRdb's table, rather than the study itself, that gives the V and J calls and clone size. Within this sample are about 300,000 distinct CDR3 sequences, with about 82% of them counted one time only. Of the sample, 0.21% is held by the ten largest clones.

The V and J segments used are TRBV11-2 and TRBJ1-5, with no confidently assigned D gene. The clonotype originates from a human donor with multiple sclerosis. Source material: CD8+ T cells from PBMCs. The CDR3 protein: CASSLDRGRPQHF. The bases are TGTGCCAGCAGCTTAGATCGCGGACGGCCCCAGCATTTT.